The source of this TCR beta chain is a study of PD-1 blockade in classical Hodgkin lymphoma. Using immunoSEQ multiplex PCR, the repertoire was profiled, and TCRdb retains in-frame clones only, with some absent. This table has around 30,000 clones, 80% to 90% appearing once. Time point specified: newly diagnosed, previously untreated cHL patient sample. The study purified CD4+ T cells from thawed PBMCs using magnetic negative selection. V gave up 0 bases and J gave up 4 bases; unmatched junction bases: 10. The CDR3 is made up of 17 amino acids. Germline values: CDR1 SGHRS, CDR2 YFSETQ. The sequencing input was CD4+ T cells from blood. The J gene is TRBJ2-5, the V gene TRBV5-1, with TRBD2 matching over 9 bases. This clonotype was sampled from a human donor with classical Hodgkin lymphoma. CDR3 protein: CASSLGLAGGPSETQYF. CDR3 DNA: TGCGCCAGCAGCTTGGGTCTGGCGGGGGGGCCGTCAGAGACCCAGTACTTC.